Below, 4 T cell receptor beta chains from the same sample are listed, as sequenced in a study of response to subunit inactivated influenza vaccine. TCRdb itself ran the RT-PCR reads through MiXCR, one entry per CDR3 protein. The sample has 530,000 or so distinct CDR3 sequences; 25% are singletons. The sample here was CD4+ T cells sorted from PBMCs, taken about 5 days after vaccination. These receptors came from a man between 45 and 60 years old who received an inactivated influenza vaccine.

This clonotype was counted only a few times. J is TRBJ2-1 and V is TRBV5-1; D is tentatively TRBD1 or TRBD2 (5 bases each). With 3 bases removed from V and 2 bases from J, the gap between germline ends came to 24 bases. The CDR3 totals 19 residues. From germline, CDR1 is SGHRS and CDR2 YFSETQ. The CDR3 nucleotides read TGCGCCAGCAGCTACCCCGGGACGTCGGCACTGGGGACCTACAATGAGCAGTTCTTC. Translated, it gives CASSYPGTSALGTYNEQFF. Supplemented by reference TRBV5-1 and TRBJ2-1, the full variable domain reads KAGVTQTPRYLIKTRGQQVTLSCSPISGHRSVSWYQQTPGQGLQFLFEYFSETQRNKGNFPGRFSGRQFSNSRSEMNVSTLELGDSALYLCASSYPGTSALGTYNEQFFGPGTRLTVL.

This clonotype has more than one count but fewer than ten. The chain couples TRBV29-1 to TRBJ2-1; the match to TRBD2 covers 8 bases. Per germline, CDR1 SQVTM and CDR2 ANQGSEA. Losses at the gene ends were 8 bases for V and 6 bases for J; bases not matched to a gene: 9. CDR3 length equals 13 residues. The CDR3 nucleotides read TGCAGCCATCTCGGACTAGCAGGCAATGAGCAGTTCTTC. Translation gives CSHLGLAGNEQFF.

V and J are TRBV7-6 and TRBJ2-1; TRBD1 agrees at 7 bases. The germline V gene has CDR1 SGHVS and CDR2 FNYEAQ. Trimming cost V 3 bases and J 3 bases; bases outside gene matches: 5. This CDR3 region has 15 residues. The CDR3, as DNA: TGTGCCAGCAGCTTTCCGGGACAGCTCTACAATGAGCAGTTCTTC. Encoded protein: CASSFPGQLYNEQFF.

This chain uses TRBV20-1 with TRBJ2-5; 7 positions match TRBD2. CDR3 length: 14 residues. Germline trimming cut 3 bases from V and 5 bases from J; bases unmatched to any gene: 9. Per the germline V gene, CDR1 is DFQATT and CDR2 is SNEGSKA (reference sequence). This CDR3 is CSASRGSPRETQYF. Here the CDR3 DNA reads TGCAGTGCTAGTCGCGGGAGCCCGAGGGAGACCCAGTACTTC.